The clone carrying this TCR beta chain has ten or more counts. Its target is not known. Sequencing was performed with immunoSEQ multiplex PCR; in TCRdb, only in-frame clones are kept and a portion is missing. The sample contains some 14,000 clones, none of them singletons. The sample originates from a study of T cells after posttransplantation cyclophosphamide. Whole-study results and caveats: TRB clonality was highly associated with recipient CMV seropositivity and reactivation.

The V gene lost 4 bases and the J gene lost 2 bases, with 15 bases spanning the gap. Germline V gene sequence: CDR1 MNHEY, CDR2 SMNVEV (reference sequence). The CDR3 has 15 amino acids. Cyclophosphamide on days +3 and +4 followed busulfan-fludarabine conditioning and a marrow graft. The chain uses TRBV27 and TRBJ2-7; weak D call: TRBD2 (5 bases). The receptor comes from a female patient aged 40-50 years who received an allogeneic stem cell transplant from a related donor, was CMV-positive, and had no GVHD. T cells may partly derive from the graft donor. Sample: PBMCs, taken 1,000 to 1,200 days after allogeneic stem cell transplant with posttransplant cyclophosphamide. CDR3 protein: CASSSLSEGAYEQYF. The CDR3 DNA sequence: TGTGCCAGCAGTTCGCTGTCTGAGGGAGCCTACGAGCAGTACTTC.